A single sample is the source of the 25 T cell receptor beta chains below, sequenced in a study of yellow fever vaccine responses in identical twins. Using its own MiXCR run on the RT-PCR reads, TCRdb lists one record per CDR3 protein. The table includes 500 to 600 distinct CDR3 sequences, about four fifths detected once. This material consisted of T cells from blood (PBMCs), unsorted or a sorted subset (not recorded which), taken before or after yellow fever vaccination (not recorded which). These receptors were taken from a female donor who received the yellow fever vaccine.

As for this clonotype: A junction boundary mismatches the germline segment, possibly from a read error. V gene TRBV6-4 combines with J gene TRBJ1-1; TRBD1 might be the D (6 bases). There are 16 residues in the CDR3. CDR1 is MRHNA, CDR2 SNTAGT, per germline. CDR3 sequence (DNA): TGTGCCATCAGTGACCTGGCCCGGGGGCTGAACACTGAAGCTTTCTTT. Protein sequence: CAISDLARGLNTEAFF.

The genes are TRBV11-3 and TRBJ2-2; weak D call: TRBD1 (6 bases). From germline, CDR1 is SGHNT and CDR2 YENEEA. CDR3 length equals 14 residues. V was cut by 0 bases and J by 6 bases, with 8 bases left in between. The chain's CDR3 is CASSLDRGSGELFF. The CDR3 bases are TGTGCCAGCAGCTTAGACAGGGGCTCCGGGGAGCTGTTTTTT.

The chain couples TRBV28 to TRBJ2-6; the D is unclear. Trimming shortened V by 3 bases and J by 3 bases, and 18 bases separated the two germline ends. The germline gives CDR1 MDHEN, CDR2 SYDVKM. This CDR3 spans 18 amino acids. The CDR3 DNA reads as TGTGCCAGCAGTTTTGGGTTTGGTGTCCCTGGTGGGGCCAACGTCCTGACTTTC. This gives the protein CASSFGFGVPGGANVLTF.

As regards this clonotype: One end of the junction varies from germline; a read error may be responsible. The V gene is TRBV2, the J gene TRBJ2-2, with a weak D call TRBD2 (5 bases). Germline-derived CDR1 and CDR2 are SNHLY and FYNNEI. CDR3 length: 14 amino acids. CDR3 bases: TGTGCCAGCAGTGAAGCCAGGACCACCGGGGAGCTGTGTTTT. The encoded protein is CASSEARTTGELCF.

This chain connects TRBV15 to TRBJ1-6; unclear D gene. The CDR3 sequence is 16 residues long. Germline V gene lookup returns CDR1 LNHNV and CDR2 YYDKDF (reference sequence). Between the trimmed V and J ends, which lost 0 bases and 7 bases, there was a span of 13 bases. The CDR3: CATSREFRVRNSPLHF. CDR3 nucleotides: TGTGCCACCAGCAGAGAGTTCAGAGTGCGGAATTCACCCCTCCACTTT.

The rearrangement uses TRBV7-6 and TRBJ2-2; possibly TRBD1 for D (8 bases). The CDR3 runs 16 residues. Germline loops: CDR1 SGHVS, CDR2 FNYEAQ. The V gene lost 5 bases and the J gene lost 2 bases, with 15 bases spanning the gap. The CDR3 loop is CASSEQGGSNTGELFF. The CDR3 DNA reads as TGTGCCAGCAGCGAACAGGGGGGGTCCAACACCGGGGAGCTGTTTTTT.

V gene TRBV15 combines with J gene TRBJ1-5, with TRBD1 as a possible D gene (5 bases). V lost 4 bases to trimming and J lost 2 bases, with 9 bases between them. The germline V gene encodes CDR1 LNHNV and CDR2 YYDKDF (reference sequence). The CDR3 consists of 14 residues. The CDR3 DNA is TGTGCCACCAGCACCAGACAGCGCAATCAGCCCCAGCATTTT. This sequence encodes CATSTRQRNQPQHF.

The chain carries TRBV6-2 or TRBV6-3 and TRBJ1-2; 7 bases are shared with TRBD1. The CDR3 has 17 residues. Germline V lookup: CDR1 MNHEY, CDR2 SVGEGT. V lost 0 bases, J lost 6 bases, and 13 bases stayed unmatched. CDR3 sequence: CASSYSGRGVAEDGYTF. CDR3 DNA sequence: TGTGCCAGCAGTTACTCGGGCAGGGGGGTAGCAGAGGATGGCTACACCTTC.

The chain combines TRBV23-1 with TRBJ1-1, with D unclear. TRBV23-1 is an open reading frame, and its role is uncertain. The CDR3 totals 15 residues. The germline V and J ends were trimmed by 1 base and 6 bases, with 15 bases remaining between them. DNA for the CDR3: TGCGCCAGCAGTCAATTTGAGGGCGGGGATCCTGAAGCTTTCTTT. Protein sequence: CASSQFEGGDPEAFF.

CDR3 protein: CASSYSRRDGYTF. In DNA, the CDR3 is TGTGCCAGCAGTTACTCTAGGCGCGATGGCTACACCTTC. This chain uses TRBV6-5 with TRBJ1-2; D gene unclear. Between the trimmed V and J ends, which lost 0 bases and 6 bases, there was a span of 8 bases. CDR1 and CDR2 (germline): MNHEY, SVGAGI. CDR3 length: 13 residues.

This chain uses TRBV6-4 with TRBJ1-6; TRBD1 might be the D (5 bases). Germline V gene sequence: CDR1 MRHNA, CDR2 SNTAGT. V shed 2 bases and J shed 7 bases, with 12 bases lying between them. The CDR3 is 15 amino acids. Written as DNA, the CDR3 is TGTGCCAGCAGTGACATATTTGGGGGGAATTCACCCCTCCACTTT. Its translation: CASSDIFGGNSPLHF.

V is TRBV2 and J is TRBJ2-3; D gene uncertain. Germline V gene lookup returns CDR1 SNHLY and CDR2 FYNNEI. This CDR3 comprises 15 residues. The germline V and J ends were trimmed by 4 bases and 0 bases, with 11 bases remaining between them. The CDR3 nucleotides are TGTGCCAGCAGTGCAGAGTCTACCAGCACAGATACGCAGTATTTT. It translates to CASSAESTSTDTQYF.

Only one count was recorded for this clonotype. The chain couples TRBV27 to TRBJ2-7; no definite D call. This CDR3 contains 11 residues. Trimming stripped 1 base from V and 4 bases from J, with 2 bases between. Per the germline V gene, CDR1 is MNHEY and CDR2 is SMNVEV (reference sequence). CDR3 sequence (DNA): TGTGCCAGCAGTTTATTTTACGAGCAGTACTTC. This encodes CASSLFYEQYF.

This clonotype occurred once. The chain recombines TRBV20-1 with TRBJ2-7; 7 bases fit TRBD2. Germline trimming cut 0 bases from V and 0 bases from J; bases unmatched to any gene: 5. This CDR3 comprises 15 residues. Germline V gene lookup returns CDR1 DFQATT and CDR2 SNEGSKA (reference sequence). The CDR3 loop is CSARDERGNSYEQYF. CDR3 in DNA: TGCAGTGCTAGAGATGAGCGGGGAAACTCCTACGAGCAGTACTTC.

The chain has TRBV6-1 and TRBJ1-1; D gene uncertain. CDR3 size: 12 residues. Per the germline V gene, CDR1 is MNHNS and CDR2 is SASEGT. V gave up 6 bases and J gave up 10 bases, with 15 bases separating them. CDR3 sequence: CASSSLSRAAFF. The CDR3 bases are TGTGCCAGCAGCTCCCTGTCGAGAGCAGCTTTCTTT.

The chain combines TRBV7-9 with TRBJ1-1; D might be TRBD1 (6 bases). V lost 4 bases to trimming and J lost 5 bases, with 14 bases between them. This CDR3 has 14 amino acids. Germline lookup yields CDR1 SEHNR and CDR2 FQNEAQ (reference sequence). CDR3 in DNA: TGTGCCAGCAGCTCCCAGGGGCGAGGAACTGAAGCTTTCTTT. It specifies CASSSQGRGTEAFF.

The chain recombines TRBV13 with TRBJ2-5, with D possibly matching TRBD2 (5 bases). In germline, CDR1 is PRHDT, CDR2 FYEKMQ (reference sequence). V lost 1 base and J 6 bases, leaving 15 bases between the germline ends. This CDR3 is 15 amino acids long. The CDR3 sequence is CASSLVVTSEKTQYF. The CDR3 DNA follows: TGTGCCAGCAGCTTAGTGGTCACTAGTGAGAAGACCCAGTACTTC.

This clonotype was detected only once. The rearrangement joins TRBV21-1 to TRBJ2-7; the table's D call, TRBD1, was not checked against the DNA. TRBV21-1 corresponds to a pseudogene. CDR3 length: 12 residues. The CDR3 region has the DNA TGTGCCAGCAGGACAGGGCCCTACGAGCAGTACGTC. Encoded protein: CASRTGPYEQYV.

The rearrangement uses TRBV5-5 and TRBJ1-5; D gene unclear. The germline V gene has CDR1 SGHKS and CDR2 YYEKEE (reference sequence). CDR3 length: 15 residues. Deletions cut 1 base from V and 4 bases from J, with 12 bases between. The DNA for the CDR3 is TGTGCCAGCAGCTTGTATGCAGGCCCAAATCAGCCCCAGCATTTT. Amino acids: CASSLYAGPNQPQHF.

This chain joins TRBV7-9 and TRBJ2-3; D remains ambiguous. The CDR3 runs to 11 residues. Between the trimmed V and J ends, which lost 2 bases and 6 bases, there was a span of 3 bases. CDR1 and CDR2 from the germline V gene are SEHNR and FQNEAQ (reference sequence). The chain's CDR3 is CASSLSDTQYF. The CDR3 nucleotides read TGTGCCAGCAGCTTATCGGATACGCAGTATTTT.

A word on this clonotype: An end of the junction does not agree with germline; a read error may underlie this. The chain combines TRBV5-1 with TRBJ2-1; TRBD2 aligns across 7 bases. The CDR3 consists of 15 residues. Germline V CDR1 and CDR2: SGHRS, YFSETQ. The CDR3 region has the DNA TGCGCCAGCAGCTTTTCGGGACGGGACTACAATGAGCAGTGCTTC. Amino acid sequence: CASSFSGRDYNEQCF.

The rearrangement joins TRBV12-3 or TRBV12-4 to TRBJ2-7, with D perhaps matching TRBD2 (6 bases). V lost 3 bases and J lost 7, with 16 bases in between. The CDR3 is 14 residues long. This CDR3 is CASSFSASESEQYF. The CDR3 bases are TGTGCCAGCAGTTTCAGCGCTAGCGAGAGTGAGCAGTACTTC.

This clonotype occurred once. V and J are TRBV5-8 and TRBJ1-2; D ambiguous. V was clipped by 0 bases and J by 4 bases, with 1 base between them. The germline V gene has CDR1 SGHTS and CDR2 YDEGEE. The CDR3 covers 11 residues. Here the CDR3 DNA reads TGTGCCAGCAGCTTGGTCTATGGCTACACCTTC. Amino acids: CASSLVYGYTF.

The chain links TRBV11-3 to TRBJ2-7; 8 bases line up with TRBD2. From germline, CDR1 is SGHNT and CDR2 YENEEA. V gave up 5 bases and J gave up 2 bases; unmatched junction bases: 11. This CDR3 is built from 16 residues. The DNA of the CDR3 is TGTGCCAGCAGCCGACTGTCGGCGGGAGGCCCCTACGAGCAGTACTTC. As protein: CASSRLSAGGPYEQYF.

The chain recombines TRBV6-1 with TRBJ2-6; a possible D gene is TRBD2 (5 bases). This CDR3 comprises 14 residues. CDR1 MNHNS and CDR2 SASEGT come from the germline V gene. Trimming pared 6 bases from V and 4 bases from J, leaving 10 bases between. Written as DNA, the CDR3 is TGTGCCAGCAGGAGGGTGGGGGGGGCCAACGTCCTGACTTTC. It is translated as CASRRVGGANVLTF.